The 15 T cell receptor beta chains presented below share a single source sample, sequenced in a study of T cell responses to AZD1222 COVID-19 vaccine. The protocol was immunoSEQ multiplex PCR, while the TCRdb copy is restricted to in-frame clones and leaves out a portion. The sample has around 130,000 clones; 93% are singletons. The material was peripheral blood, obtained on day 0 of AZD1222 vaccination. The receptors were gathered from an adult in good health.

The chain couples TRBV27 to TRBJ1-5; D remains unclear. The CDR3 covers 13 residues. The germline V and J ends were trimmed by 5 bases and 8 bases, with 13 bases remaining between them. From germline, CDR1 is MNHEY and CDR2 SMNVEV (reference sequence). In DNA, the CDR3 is TGTGCCAGCAGTCGGACGGCTTGGGAGCCCCAGCATTTT. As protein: CASSRTAWEPQHF.

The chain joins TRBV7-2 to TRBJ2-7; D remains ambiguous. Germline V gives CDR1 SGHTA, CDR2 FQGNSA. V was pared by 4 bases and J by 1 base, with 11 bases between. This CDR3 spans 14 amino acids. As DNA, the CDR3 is TGTGCCAGCAGCTCACTTCGGAATTCCTACGAGCAGTACTTC. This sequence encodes CASSSLRNSYEQYF.

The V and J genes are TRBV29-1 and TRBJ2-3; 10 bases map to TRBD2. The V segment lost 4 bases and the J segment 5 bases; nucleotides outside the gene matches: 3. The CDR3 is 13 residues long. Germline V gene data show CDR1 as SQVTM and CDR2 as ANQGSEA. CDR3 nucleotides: TGCAGCGTTGGGACTAGCGGTTTAGATACGCAGTATTTT. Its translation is CSVGTSGLDTQYF.

The CDR3 sequence is CASSQDRAVGWNTGELFF. In DNA form, the CDR3 reads TGCGCCAGCAGCCAAGATAGGGCGGTGGGCTGGAACACCGGGGAGCTGTTTTTT. The rearrangement links TRBV4-1 to TRBJ2-2; unclear D gene. The germline V and J ends were trimmed by 0 bases and 1 base, with 15 bases remaining between them. The CDR3 totals 18 residues. Germline V gives CDR1 MGHRA, CDR2 YSYEKL.

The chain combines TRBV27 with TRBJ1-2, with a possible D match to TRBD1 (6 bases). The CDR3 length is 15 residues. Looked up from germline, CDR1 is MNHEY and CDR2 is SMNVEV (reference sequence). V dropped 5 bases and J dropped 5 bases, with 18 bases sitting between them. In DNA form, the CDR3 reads TGTGCCAGCAGTAAAGTACAGGGTCCCTTTTATGGCTACACCTTC. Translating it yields CASSKVQGPFYGYTF.

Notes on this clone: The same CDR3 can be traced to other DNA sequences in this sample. The CDR3 nucleotides read TGCGCCAGCAGCTTGTCCAGGGGAACGAACACCGGGGAGCTGTTTTTT. Translated: CASSLSRGTNTGELFF. The rearrangement joins TRBV5-1 to TRBJ2-2, with D maybe TRBD1 (6 bases). The CDR3 spans 16 residues. Germline CDR1 and CDR2: SGHRS and YFSETQ. Deletions cut 1 base from V and 0 bases from J, with 10 bases between.

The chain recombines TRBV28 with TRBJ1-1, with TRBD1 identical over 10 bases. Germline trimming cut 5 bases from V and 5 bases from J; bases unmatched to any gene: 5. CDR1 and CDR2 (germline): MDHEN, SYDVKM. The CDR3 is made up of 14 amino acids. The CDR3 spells CASSEGQGETEAFF. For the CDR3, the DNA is TGTGCCAGCAGTGAAGGACAGGGGGAGACTGAAGCTTTCTTT.

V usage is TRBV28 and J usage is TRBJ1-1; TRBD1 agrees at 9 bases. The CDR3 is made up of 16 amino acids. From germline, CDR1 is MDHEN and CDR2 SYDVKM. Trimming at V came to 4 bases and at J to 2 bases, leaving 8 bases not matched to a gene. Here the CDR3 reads CASSSTGQGYNTEAFF. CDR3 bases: TGTGCCAGCAGTTCCACCGGACAGGGGTATAACACTGAAGCTTTCTTT.

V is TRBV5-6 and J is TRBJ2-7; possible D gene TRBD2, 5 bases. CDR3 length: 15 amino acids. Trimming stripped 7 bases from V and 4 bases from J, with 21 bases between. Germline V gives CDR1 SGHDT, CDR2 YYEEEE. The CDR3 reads CASGPEYGGVYEQYF. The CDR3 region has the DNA TGTGCCAGCGGCCCTGAGTACGGAGGTGTTTACGAGCAGTACTTC.

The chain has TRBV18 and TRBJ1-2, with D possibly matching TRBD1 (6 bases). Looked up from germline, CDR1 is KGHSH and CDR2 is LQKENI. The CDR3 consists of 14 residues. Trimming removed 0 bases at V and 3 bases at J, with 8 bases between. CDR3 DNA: TGTGCCAGCTCACCACCGGGGGCAGACTATGGCTACACCTTC. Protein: CASSPPGADYGYTF.

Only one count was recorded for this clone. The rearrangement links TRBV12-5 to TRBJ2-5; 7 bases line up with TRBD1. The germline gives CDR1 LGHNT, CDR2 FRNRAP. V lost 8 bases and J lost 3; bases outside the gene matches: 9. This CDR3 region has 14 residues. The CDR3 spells CASSGGTAKETQYF. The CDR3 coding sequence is TGTGCTAGTTCCGGTGGGACAGCTAAAGAGACCCAGTACTTC.

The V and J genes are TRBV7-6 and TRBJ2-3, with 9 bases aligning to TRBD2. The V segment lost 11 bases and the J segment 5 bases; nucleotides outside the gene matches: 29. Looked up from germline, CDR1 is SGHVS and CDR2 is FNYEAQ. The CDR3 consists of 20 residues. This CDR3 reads CAGRGGIATDTQRGGDTQYF. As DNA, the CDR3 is TGTGCCGGGCGGGGGGGTATAGCAACCGATACCCAGCGAGGGGGAGATACGCAGTATTTT.

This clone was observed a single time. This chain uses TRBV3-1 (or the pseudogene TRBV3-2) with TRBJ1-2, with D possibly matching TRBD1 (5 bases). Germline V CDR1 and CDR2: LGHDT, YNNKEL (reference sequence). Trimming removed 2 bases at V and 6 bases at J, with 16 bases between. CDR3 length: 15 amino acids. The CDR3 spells CASSQLGQGGNGYTF. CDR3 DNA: TGTGCCAGCAGCCAATTGGGCCAGGGTGGGAATGGCTACACCTTC.

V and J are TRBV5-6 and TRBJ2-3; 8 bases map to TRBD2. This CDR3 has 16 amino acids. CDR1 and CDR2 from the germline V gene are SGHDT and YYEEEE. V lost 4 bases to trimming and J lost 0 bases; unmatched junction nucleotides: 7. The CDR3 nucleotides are TGTGCCAGCAGCCCGGGAGGGGGGACGAGCACAGATACGCAGTATTTT. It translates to CASSPGGGTSTDTQYF.

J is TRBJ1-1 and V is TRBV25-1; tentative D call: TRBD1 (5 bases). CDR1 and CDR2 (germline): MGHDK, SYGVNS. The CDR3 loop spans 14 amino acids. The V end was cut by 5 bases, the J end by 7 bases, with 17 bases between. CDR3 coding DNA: TGTGCCAGCAGTAATGAGGGGCCGGGGGTTGAAGCTTTCTTT. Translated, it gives CASSNEGPGVEAFF. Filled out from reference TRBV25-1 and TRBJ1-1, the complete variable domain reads EADIYQTPRYLVIGTGKKITLECSQTMGHDKMYWYQQDPGMELHLIHYSYGVNSTEKGDLSSESTVSRIRTEHFPLTLESARPSHTSQYLCASSNEGPGVEAFFGQGTRLTVV.